A selection of T cell receptor beta chains follows, all from one sample in a study of shared clonotypes between healthy human individuals. Using immunoSEQ multiplex PCR, the repertoire was profiled, and TCRdb retains in-frame clones only, with some absent. The sample holds about 460,000 clones; roughly four fifths are singletons and the top ten take more than 10%. The sequencing sample was made of PBMCs. Receptor source: a woman between 35 and 50 years old in good health. Some clones in this sample may be carry-over from other donors' samples. Each CDR3 is given with its conserved first and last residue. Each record gives: V gene, D gene, clone size, J gene, CDR3 protein, CDR3 DNA. A D gene is named only where the DNA matches it firmly. Clone size is given for some rows only: seen once, a few or many times, or a class if the clone is expanded.

v_call: TRBV30
d_call: TRBD2
clone_size: few
j_call: TRBJ2-7
cdr3_aa: CAWRRGVSTYEQYF
cdr3_nt: TGTGCCTGGAGGCGGGGGGTAAGCACCTACGAGCAGTACTTC

v_call: TRBV5-1
d_call: -
clone_size: once
j_call: TRBJ1-1
cdr3_aa: CASSLGGFEAFF
cdr3_nt: TGCGCCAGCAGCTTAGGCGGATTTGAAGCTTTCTTT

v_call: TRBV10-3
d_call: -
clone_size: few
j_call: TRBJ2-3
cdr3_aa: CAISDPPGRTKDTDTQYF
cdr3_nt: TGTGCCATCAGTGACCCTCCTGGGAGGACTAAAGACACAGATACGCAGTATTTT

v_call: TRBV7-9
d_call: TRBD1
clone_size: -
j_call: TRBJ2-7
cdr3_aa: CASSSPGTGSSYEQYF
cdr3_nt: TGTGCCAGCAGCTCGCCAGGGACAGGATCATCCTACGAGCAGTACTTC

v_call: TRBV10-2
d_call: TRBD2
clone_size: -
j_call: TRBJ2-2
cdr3_aa: CASSAAGGPNGELFF
cdr3_nt: TGCGCCAGCAGTGCGGCGGGAGGGCCTAATGGGGAGCTGTTTTTT

v_call: TRBV28
d_call: TRBD2
clone_size: -
j_call: TRBJ2-7
cdr3_aa: CASSSPGLAGRGVYEQYF
cdr3_nt: TGTGCCAGCAGTTCTCCGGGACTAGCGGGGAGGGGCGTTTACGAGCAGTACTTC

v_call: TRBV28
d_call: -
clone_size: -
j_call: TRBJ2-7
cdr3_aa: CASYSGSYEQYF
cdr3_nt: TGTGCCAGTTATAGCGGCTCCTACGAGCAGTACTTC

v_call: TRBV18
d_call: -
clone_size: -
j_call: TRBJ2-3
cdr3_aa: CASSPTRLVQSTDTQYF
cdr3_nt: TGTGCCAGCTCACCAACAAGACTAGTTCAGAGCACAGATACGCAGTATTTT

v_call: TRBV6-1
d_call: TRBD2
clone_size: few
j_call: TRBJ2-2
cdr3_aa: CASSEGLAGAGELFF
cdr3_nt: TGTGCCAGCAGTGAAGGACTAGCGGGGGCCGGGGAGCTGTTTTTT

v_call: TRBV18
d_call: -
clone_size: -
j_call: TRBJ2-1
cdr3_aa: CASSLKNNEQFF
cdr3_nt: TGTGCCAGCTCACTTAAAAACAATGAGCAGTTCTTC

v_call: TRBV28
d_call: TRBD2
clone_size: many
j_call: TRBJ2-1
cdr3_aa: CASRLAGGYNEQFF
cdr3_nt: TGTGCCAGCAGACTAGCGGGAGGGTATAATGAGCAGTTCTTC

v_call: TRBV11-2
d_call: TRBD1
clone_size: -
j_call: TRBJ2-5
cdr3_aa: CASGYSGGGQETQYF
cdr3_nt: TGTGCCAGCGGATATTCAGGGGGTGGGCAAGAGACCCAGTACTTC

v_call: TRBV5-1
d_call: -
clone_size: once
j_call: TRBJ2-3
cdr3_aa: CASSLSRGRTDTQYF
cdr3_nt: TGCGCCAGCAGCTTGTCGAGGGGTCGAACGGATACGCAGTATTTT

v_call: TRBV4-3
d_call: TRBD2
clone_size: -
j_call: TRBJ2-1
cdr3_aa: CASSQELRTRVYNEQFF
cdr3_nt: TGCGCCAGCAGCCAAGAGTTACGGACTAGGGTATACAATGAGCAGTTCTTC

v_call: TRBV7-2
d_call: -
clone_size: -
j_call: TRBJ1-5
cdr3_aa: CASSLSHYNQPQHF
cdr3_nt: TGTGCCAGCAGCTTATCACATTACAATCAGCCCCAGCATTTT

v_call: TRBV10-1
d_call: TRBD2
clone_size: -
j_call: TRBJ2-3
cdr3_aa: CASRSRTSGSTDTQYF
cdr3_nt: TGCGCCAGCAGGTCGCGGACTAGCGGGAGCACAGATACGCAGTATTTT

v_call: TRBV15
d_call: TRBD2
clone_size: -
j_call: TRBJ2-3
cdr3_aa: CATSRTSGVNTQYF
cdr3_nt: TGTGCCACCAGCCGGACTAGCGGGGTTAATACGCAGTATTTT

v_call: TRBV28
d_call: TRBD2
clone_size: few
j_call: TRBJ2-1
cdr3_aa: CASSFSASGRRNYEQFF
cdr3_nt: TGTGCCAGCAGTTTCTCGGCTAGCGGGAGACGTAACTATGAGCAGTTCTTC

v_call: TRBV2
d_call: -
clone_size: -
j_call: TRBJ1-5
cdr3_aa: CASMRTVNSNQPQHF
cdr3_nt: TGTGCCAGCATGCGGACAGTAAATAGCAATCAGCCCCAGCATTTT

v_call: TRBV27
d_call: TRBD2
clone_size: -
j_call: TRBJ2-7
cdr3_aa: CASSGGSSYEQYF
cdr3_nt: TGTGCCAGTAGTGGCGGGAGTTCCTACGAGCAGTACTTC

v_call: TRBV5-1
d_call: -
clone_size: many
j_call: TRBJ2-3
cdr3_aa: CASRTALTDTQYF
cdr3_nt: TGCGCCAGCAGGACAGCCCTCACAGATACGCAGTATTTT

v_call: TRBV19
d_call: TRBD1
clone_size: -
j_call: TRBJ2-5
cdr3_aa: CASSQQGAETQYF
cdr3_nt: TGTGCCAGTAGCCAACAGGGGGCGGAGACCCAGTACTTC

v_call: TRBV6-1
d_call: TRBD2
clone_size: once
j_call: TRBJ2-7
cdr3_aa: CASETSGRIHEQYF
cdr3_nt: TGTGCCAGCGAGACTAGCGGGAGAATCCACGAGCAGTACTTC

v_call: TRBV11-2
d_call: TRBD1
clone_size: -
j_call: TRBJ1-2
cdr3_aa: CASSPTGQGGGYTF
cdr3_nt: TGTGCCAGCAGCCCGACGGGACAGGGGGGTGGCTACACCTTC

v_call: TRBV19
d_call: TRBD1
clone_size: -
j_call: TRBJ1-4
cdr3_aa: CASAPGQGPEKLFF
cdr3_nt: TGTGCCAGTGCCCCGGGACAGGGGCCTGAAAAACTGTTTTTT

v_call: TRBV6-4
d_call: -
clone_size: few
j_call: TRBJ1-1
cdr3_aa: CASSRGENTEAFF
cdr3_nt: TGTGCCAGCAGTCGCGGCGAAAACACTGAAGCTTTCTTT

v_call: TRBV9
d_call: TRBD2
clone_size: -
j_call: TRBJ2-7
cdr3_aa: CASSPTSGVNYEQYF
cdr3_nt: TGTGCCAGCAGCCCTACTAGCGGGGTGAACTACGAGCAGTACTTC

v_call: TRBV5-1
d_call: -
clone_size: -
j_call: TRBJ1-3
cdr3_aa: CASSSGSGNTIYF
cdr3_nt: TGCGCCAGCAGCTCAGGGTCTGGAAACACCATATATTTT

v_call: TRBV27
d_call: TRBD2
clone_size: -
j_call: TRBJ2-7
cdr3_aa: CASSLYLSGSSYEQYF
cdr3_nt: TGTGCCAGCAGTTTATACCTTAGCGGGAGCTCCTACGAGCAGTACTTC

v_call: TRBV5-1
d_call: -
clone_size: -
j_call: TRBJ2-1
cdr3_aa: CASRPIGGFQISYNEQFF
cdr3_nt: TGCGCCAGCAGGCCCATTGGAGGGTTCCAGATCTCCTACAATGAGCAGTTCTTC

v_call: TRBV19
d_call: TRBD1
clone_size: -
j_call: TRBJ2-7
cdr3_aa: CASRTGGSHEQYF
cdr3_nt: TGTGCCAGCAGGACAGGGGGCTCCCACGAGCAGTACTTC

v_call: TRBV6-1
d_call: -
clone_size: -
j_call: TRBJ2-2
cdr3_aa: CASSDGQSGGYTGELFF
cdr3_nt: TGTGCCAGCAGTGACGGACAGTCTGGGGGTTACACCGGGGAGCTGTTTTTT

v_call: TRBV7-3
d_call: -
clone_size: -
j_call: TRBJ2-2
cdr3_aa: CASSSTGELFF
cdr3_nt: TGTGCCAGCAGCTCTACCGGGGAGCTGTTTTTT

v_call: TRBV6-6
d_call: -
clone_size: many
j_call: TRBJ2-7
cdr3_aa: CASSYSTDLHF
cdr3_nt: TGTGCCAGCAGTTACTCGACGGACTTGCACTTC

v_call: TRBV27
d_call: TRBD1
clone_size: -
j_call: TRBJ2-7
cdr3_aa: CASSLLGTGLYEQYF
cdr3_nt: TGTGCCAGCAGTTTATTAGGGACAGGGCTCTACGAGCAGTACTTC

v_call: TRBV4-2
d_call: -
clone_size: -
j_call: TRBJ1-2
cdr3_aa: CASSQDLSGGYGYTF
cdr3_nt: TGTGCCAGCAGCCAAGATCTCTCGGGAGGGTATGGCTACACCTTC

v_call: TRBV5-6
d_call: TRBD2
clone_size: -
j_call: TRBJ2-3
cdr3_aa: CASTLVSGSLRDTQYF
cdr3_nt: TGTGCCAGCACGCTGGTTAGCGGGAGCCTTAGGGATACGCAGTATTTT

v_call: TRBV11-2
d_call: -
clone_size: few
j_call: TRBJ1-3
cdr3_aa: CASSSDPYRTSGNTIYF
cdr3_nt: TGTGCCAGCAGCTCGGATCCTTACAGAACTTCTGGAAACACCATATATTTT

v_call: TRBV2
d_call: TRBD1
clone_size: -
j_call: TRBJ1-5
cdr3_aa: CASSEARGQGRNQPQHF
cdr3_nt: TGTGCCAGCAGTGAAGCGCGGGGACAGGGGAGGAATCAGCCCCAGCATTTT

v_call: TRBV29-1
d_call: -
clone_size: -
j_call: TRBJ1-2
cdr3_aa: CSVEDFSGFNYGYTF
cdr3_nt: TGCAGCGTTGAAGATTTTTCCGGATTTAACTATGGCTACACCTTC